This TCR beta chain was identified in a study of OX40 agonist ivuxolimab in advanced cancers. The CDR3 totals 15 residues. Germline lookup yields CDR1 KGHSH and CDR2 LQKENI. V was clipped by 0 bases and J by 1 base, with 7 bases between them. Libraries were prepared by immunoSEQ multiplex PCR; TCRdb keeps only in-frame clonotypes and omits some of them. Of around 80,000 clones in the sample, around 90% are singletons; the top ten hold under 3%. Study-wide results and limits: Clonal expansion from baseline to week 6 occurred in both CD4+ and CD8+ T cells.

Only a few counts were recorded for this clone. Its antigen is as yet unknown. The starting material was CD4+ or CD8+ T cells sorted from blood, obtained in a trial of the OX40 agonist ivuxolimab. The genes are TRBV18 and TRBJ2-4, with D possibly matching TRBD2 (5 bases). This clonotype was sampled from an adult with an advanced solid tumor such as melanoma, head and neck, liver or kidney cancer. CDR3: CASSPPADAKNIQYF. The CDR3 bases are TGTGCCAGCTCACCACCAGCGGATGCCAAAAACATTCAGTACTTC.